Following are 24 T cell receptor beta chains from one sample sequenced in a study of shared clonotypes between healthy human individuals. Sequencing used immunoSEQ multiplex PCR; TCRdb keeps in-frame clones, though not all of them. The profile shows hundreds of thousands of clones, 55% to 85% of them singletons. Sequencing was done on a sample of memory CD4+ T cells sorted from blood. Subset indicated: CD45RA-negative fraction. Every receptor here comes from a woman in her twenties or thirties in good health.

Concerning this clone itself: Given a far larger clone just one base away, this is likely a sequencing read error. V gene TRBV11-2 combines with J gene TRBJ2-1; 7 bases match TRBD1. The CDR3 covers 14 residues. CDR1 SGHAT and CDR2 FQNNGV come from the germline V gene. The V gene end was trimmed by 5 bases and the J gene end by 3 bases; junction bases not matched to a gene: 4. CDR3: CASSPRDSYNEQFF. CDR3 sequence (DNA): TGTGCCAGCAGCCCCCGGGACAGCTACAATGAGCAGTTCTTC.

V and J are TRBV28 and TRBJ1-2; tentative D call: TRBD1 (5 bases). Germline V gene data show CDR1 as MDHEN and CDR2 as SYDVKM. The CDR3 loop spans 13 amino acids. Trimming pared 7 bases from V and 6 bases from J, leaving 15 bases between. The CDR3 coding sequence is TGTGCCAGCATTTCCCCGAGGGGCAATGGCTACACCTTC. Protein product: CASISPRGNGYTF.

The chain couples TRBV27 to TRBJ2-3; TRBD2 aligns across 12 bases. CDR1 is MNHEY and CDR2 is SMNVEV in the germline V gene (reference sequence). CDR3 size: 19 residues. After removal of 5 bases from V and 0 bases from J, the junction contained 12 bases not matched to a gene. The CDR3 DNA sequence: TGTGCCAGCAGTACCATTAGGGGGGGGACTAGCGGGAGCACAGATACGCAGTATTTT. Translated: CASSTIRGGTSGSTDTQYF.

The chain employs TRBV14 and TRBJ2-5; D may be TRBD1 (6 bases). Germline V gene sequence: CDR1 SGHDN, CDR2 FVKESK. This CDR3 contains 15 residues. Trimming shortened V by 4 bases and J by 5 bases, and 17 bases separated the two germline ends. The CDR3 sequence: CASSRQGSLGETQYF. CDR3 coding DNA: TGTGCCAGCAGCCGGCAGGGGTCCTTGGGGGAGACCCAGTACTTC.

This sequence joins TRBV28 and TRBJ2-7; tentatively, D is TRBD2 (6 bases). The V and J ends lost 11 bases and 1 base respectively, with 21 bases between them. CDR1 and CDR2 from the germline V gene are MDHEN and SYDVKM. The CDR3 is made up of 15 amino acids. CDR3 DNA: TGTGCCGGCAAAGGGCCGGGGGTTGGGTCCTACGAGCAGTACTTC. Translating gives CAGKGPGVGSYEQYF.

The chain recombines TRBV28 with TRBJ1-2, with D perhaps matching TRBD1 (5 bases). The V and J ends lost 5 bases and 2 bases respectively, with 18 bases between them. The CDR3 consists of 16 residues. Germline CDR1 MDHEN, CDR2 SYDVKM. The DNA for the CDR3 is TGTGCCAGCAGTCAACTTAGACAGCAAAGAAACTATGGCTACACCTTC. Amino acid sequence: CASSQLRQQRNYGYTF.

The V call is TRBV11-2, the J call TRBJ2-7; the match to TRBD2 covers 7 bases. The CDR3 is 18 residues long. J gave up 0 bases and V 4 bases, and 15 bases lay outside the gene matches. CDR1 is SGHAT and CDR2 is FQNNGV in the germline V gene. The CDR3 spells CASSSSSGGGLLSYEQYF. The CDR3 DNA reads TGTGCCAGCAGCTCATCGTCGGGGGGAGGACTCCTCTCCTACGAGCAGTACTTC.

The V gene is TRBV12-5, the J gene TRBJ2-3; D remains unclear. Germline loops: CDR1 LGHNT, CDR2 FRNRAP. The length of the CDR3 is 13 residues. V was cut by 7 bases and J by 2 bases, with 10 bases left in between. The CDR3 DNA reads as TGTGCTAGTGCTCCGGCTAACACAGATACGCAGTATTTT. This gives the protein CASAPANTDTQYF.

V usage is TRBV9 and J usage is TRBJ2-2; either TRBD1 or TRBD2 may fit D (5 bases each). Germline-derived CDR1 and CDR2 are SGDLS and YYNGEE. The CDR3 totals 17 residues. Trimming removed 4 bases from V and 0 bases from J, with 16 bases in between. CDR3 sequence (DNA): TGTGCCAGCAGCCCCCGGGACGGAAAATCGAACACCGGGGAGCTGTTTTTT. This translates into CASSPRDGKSNTGELFF. Full variable domain (outside the CDR3, taken from reference TRBV9 and TRBJ2-2): DSGVTQTPKHLITATGQRVTLRCSPRSGDLSVYWYQQSLDQGLQFLIQYYNGEERAKGNILERFSAQQFPDLHSELNLSSLELGDSALYFCASSPRDGKSNTGELFFGEGSRLTVL.

This chain connects TRBV19 to TRBJ1-5, with D unresolved. Trimming stripped 4 bases from V and 4 bases from J, with 11 bases between. Germline V gives CDR1 LNHDA, CDR2 SQIVND (reference sequence). The CDR3 is 14 amino acids. The CDR3 coding sequence is TGTGCCAGTAGTAGCCGGCCGGATAATCAGCCCCAGCATTTT. Protein sequence: CASSSRPDNQPQHF.

The chain has TRBV28 and TRBJ1-2; possible D gene TRBD1, 5 bases. The CDR3 is 14 residues long. V was clipped by 5 bases and J by 4 bases, with 14 bases between them. Germline V gives CDR1 MDHEN, CDR2 SYDVKM. As DNA, the CDR3 is TGTGCCAGCAGTCCGGGGCCCGGGCTCTATGGCTACACCTTC. Protein sequence: CASSPGPGLYGYTF.

The rearrangement uses TRBV28 and TRBJ2-3, with 8 bases lining up with TRBD1. The CDR3 runs to 15 residues. The junction had 8 bases not matched to a gene; V was cut back by 5 bases and J by 4 bases. Per germline, CDR1 MDHEN and CDR2 SYDVKM. The CDR3 loop is CASSATGAGADTQYF. Here the CDR3 DNA reads TGTGCCAGCAGTGCGACAGGGGCAGGGGCAGATACGCAGTATTTT.

As for this clone: The sample contains more than one DNA sequence encoding this CDR3. The chain recombines TRBV2 with TRBJ2-7; D is uncertain. This CDR3 has 11 amino acids. V was trimmed by 6 bases and J by 2 bases, leaving 5 bases between them. From germline, CDR1 is SNHLY and CDR2 FYNNEI. The CDR3 bases are TGTGCCAGCAGCGCGACCTACGAGCAGTACTTC. Its translation is CASSATYEQYF.

The rearrangement joins TRBV13 to TRBJ2-2, with 8 bases fitting TRBD2. Germline loops: CDR1 PRHDT, CDR2 FYEKMQ (reference sequence). J gave up 7 bases and V 3 bases, and 13 bases lay outside the gene matches. This CDR3 region has 17 residues. CDR3 amino acids: CASSFIKPGLANGELFF. DNA for the CDR3: TGTGCCAGCAGCTTTATCAAACCTGGACTAGCCAACGGGGAGCTGTTTTTT. The complete variable domain, with remaining parts taken from reference TRBV13 and TRBJ2-2, reads AAGVIQSPRHLIKEKRETATLKCYPIPRHDTVYWYQQGPGQDPQFLISFYEKMQSDKGSIPDRFSAQQFSDYHSELNMSSLELGDSALYFCASSFIKPGLANGELFFGEGSRLTVL.

This clone was seen a few times. V gene TRBV28 combines with J gene TRBJ2-1; no clear D gene. This CDR3 spans 12 amino acids. Trimming took 3 bases from V and 5 from J, leaving 5 bases between them. Germline loops: CDR1 MDHEN, CDR2 SYDVKM. The CDR3, as DNA: TGTGCCAGCAGTTTTACTAACAATGAGCAGTTCTTC. Translating gives CASSFTNNEQFF.

The genes are TRBV7-8 and TRBJ2-5; D is perhaps TRBD1 or TRBD2 (5 bases each). The ends were cut back, 5 bases at V and 7 bases at J, with 11 bases in the middle. This CDR3 spans 12 amino acids. CDR1 and CDR2 (germline): SGHVS, FQNEAQ. The CDR3 sequence: CASSPRDRTQYF. CDR3 DNA sequence: TGTGCCAGCAGCCCGAGGGACCGGACCCAGTACTTC.

The chain links TRBV5-1 to TRBJ2-1; TRBD2 aligns across 13 bases. The V gene's germline CDR1 is SGHRS and CDR2 YFSETQ. V shed 5 bases and J 10 bases; nucleotides not matched to a gene: 9. CDR3 length: 15 residues. The CDR3 spells CASRPGTSGVGEQFF. The DNA for the CDR3 is TGCGCCAGCAGGCCTGGGACTAGCGGGGTGGGAGAGCAGTTCTTC.

The chain combines TRBV5-1 with TRBJ2-1; D possibly corresponds to TRBD2 (6 bases). CDR1 and CDR2 (germline): SGHRS, YFSETQ. The CDR3 has 14 amino acids. V shed 3 bases and J shed 10 bases, with 17 bases lying between them. The CDR3 sequence is CASSWGTSGGEQFF. The CDR3 coding sequence is TGCGCCAGCAGCTGGGGAACCAGTGGGGGGGAGCAGTTCTTC.

V is TRBV5-4 and J is TRBJ2-1; tentative D call: TRBD1 (6 bases). Germline CDR1 reads SGHNT; CDR2 reads YYREEE (reference sequence). V shed 4 bases and J shed 4 bases, with 18 bases lying between them. This CDR3 has 16 amino acids. The CDR3 loop is CASSRPGQREYNEQFF. CDR3 DNA sequence: TGTGCCAGCAGCCGACCGGGACAACGCGAATACAATGAGCAGTTCTTC.

The V and J genes are TRBV10-1 and TRBJ2-7, with TRBD2 matching over 7 bases. V dropped 0 bases and J dropped 4; count of bases not matched to a gene: 12. The CDR3 length is 17 residues. Germline CDR1 and CDR2: WNHNN and SYGVQD (reference sequence). CDR3 residues: CASSESTTSRGLYEQYF. CDR3 nucleotide sequence: TGCGCCAGCAGTGAGTCGACGACTAGCCGAGGTTTGTACGAGCAGTACTTC.

V and J are TRBV10-1 and TRBJ1-5, with TRBD1 matching 7 bases. This CDR3 has 14 amino acids. CDR1 and CDR2 (germline): WNHNN, SYGVQD (reference sequence). Trimming cost V 9 bases and J 1 base; bases outside gene matches: 6. The CDR3 is CASEGAPSNQPQHF. The CDR3 region has the DNA TGCGCCAGTGAGGGGGCGCCGAGCAATCAGCCCCAGCATTTT.

This sequence joins TRBV7-9 and TRBJ2-5, with TRBD2 as a possible D gene (5 bases). V lost 5 bases and J lost 3, with 13 bases in between. Germline V gene data show CDR1 as SEHNR and CDR2 as FQNEAQ (reference sequence). This CDR3 contains 14 residues. DNA for the CDR3: TGTGCCAGCAGCACCGGGGTACTGAAAGAGACCCAGTACTTC. The encoded protein is CASSTGVLKETQYF.

The rearrangement joins TRBV5-1 to TRBJ1-2; TRBD1 matches 7 bases. Germline V gene sequence: CDR1 SGHRS, CDR2 YFSETQ. The ends lost 4 bases at V and 2 bases at J; junction bases unmatched: 2. This CDR3 spans 13 amino acids. CDR3 coding DNA: TGCGCCAGCAGCCCGGGACAGAACTATGGCTACACCTTC. As protein: CASSPGQNYGYTF.

About this clone itself: The sample holds other DNA sequences that translate to the same CDR3. The rearrangement joins TRBV7-9 to TRBJ2-1; D unclear. The CDR3 spans 14 residues. Germline CDR1 is SEHNR and CDR2 is FQNEAQ (reference sequence). V was clipped by 5 bases and J by 3 bases, with 11 bases between them. DNA for the CDR3: TGTGCCAGCAGCCCGGGCGGCGGCTACAATGAGCAGTTCTTC. Translating gives CASSPGGGYNEQFF.